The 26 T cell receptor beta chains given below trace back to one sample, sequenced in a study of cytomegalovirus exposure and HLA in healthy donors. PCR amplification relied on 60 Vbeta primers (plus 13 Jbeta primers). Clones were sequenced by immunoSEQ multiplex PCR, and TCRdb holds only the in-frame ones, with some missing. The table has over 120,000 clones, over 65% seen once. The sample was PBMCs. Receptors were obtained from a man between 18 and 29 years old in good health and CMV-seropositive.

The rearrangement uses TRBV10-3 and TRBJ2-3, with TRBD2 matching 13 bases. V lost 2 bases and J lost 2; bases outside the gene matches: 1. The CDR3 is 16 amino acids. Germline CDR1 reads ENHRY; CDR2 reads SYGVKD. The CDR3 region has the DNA TGTGCCATCAGTGAGGGACTAGCGGGGGTCACAGATACGCAGTATTTT. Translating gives CAISEGLAGVTDTQYF.

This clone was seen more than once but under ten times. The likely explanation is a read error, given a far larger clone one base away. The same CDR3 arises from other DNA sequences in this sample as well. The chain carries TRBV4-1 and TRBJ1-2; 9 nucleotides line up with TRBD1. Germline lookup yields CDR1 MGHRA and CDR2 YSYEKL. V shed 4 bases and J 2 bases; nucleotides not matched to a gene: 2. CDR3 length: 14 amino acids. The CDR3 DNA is TGCGCCAGCAGCCCCGACAGGGGGAACTATGGCTACACCTTC. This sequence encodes CASSPDRGNYGYTF.

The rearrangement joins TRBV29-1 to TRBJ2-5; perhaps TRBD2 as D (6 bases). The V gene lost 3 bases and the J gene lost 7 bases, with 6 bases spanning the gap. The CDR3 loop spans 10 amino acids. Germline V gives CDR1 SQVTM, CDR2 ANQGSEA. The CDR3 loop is CSVEGGTQYF. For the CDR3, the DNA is TGCAGCGTTGAGGGGGGGACCCAGTACTTC. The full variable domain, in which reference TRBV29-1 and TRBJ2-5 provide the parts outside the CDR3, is SAVISQKPSRDICQRGTSLTIQCQVDSQVTMMFWYRQQPGQSLTLIATANQGSEATYESGFVIDKFPISRPNLTFSTLTVSNMSPEDSSIYLCSVEGGTQYFGPGTRLLVL.

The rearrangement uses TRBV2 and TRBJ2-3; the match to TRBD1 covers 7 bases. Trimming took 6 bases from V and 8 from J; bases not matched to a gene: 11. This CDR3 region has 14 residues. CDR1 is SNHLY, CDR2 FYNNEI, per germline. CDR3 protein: CASSVEGAEGTQYF. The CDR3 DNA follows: TGTGCCAGCAGCGTTGAGGGGGCCGAGGGTACGCAGTATTTT.

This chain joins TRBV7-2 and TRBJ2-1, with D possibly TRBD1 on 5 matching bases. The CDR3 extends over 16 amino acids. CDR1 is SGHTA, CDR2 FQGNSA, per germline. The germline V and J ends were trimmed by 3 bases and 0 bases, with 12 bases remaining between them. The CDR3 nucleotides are TGTGCCAGCAGCTTCCGCAGGGTTAGCTCCTACAATGAGCAGTTCTTC. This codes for CASSFRRVSSYNEQFF.

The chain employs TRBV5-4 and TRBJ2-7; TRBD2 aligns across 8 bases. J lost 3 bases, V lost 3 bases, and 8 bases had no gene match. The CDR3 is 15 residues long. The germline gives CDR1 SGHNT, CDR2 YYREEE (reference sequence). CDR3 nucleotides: TGTGCCAGCAGCTCTTCTAGCGGGTTAGTCTACGAGCAGTACTTC. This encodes CASSSSSGLVYEQYF.

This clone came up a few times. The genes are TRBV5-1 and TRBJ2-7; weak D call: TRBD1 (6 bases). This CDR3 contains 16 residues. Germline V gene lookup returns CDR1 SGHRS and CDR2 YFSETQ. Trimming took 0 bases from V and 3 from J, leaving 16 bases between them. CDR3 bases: TGCGCCAGCAGCTTGGCCTTCACAGGGCCCAACTACGAGCAGTACTTC. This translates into CASSLAFTGPNYEQYF. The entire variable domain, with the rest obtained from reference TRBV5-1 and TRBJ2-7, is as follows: KAGVTQTPRYLIKTRGQQVTLSCSPISGHRSVSWYQQTPGQGLQFLFEYFSETQRNKGNFPGRFSGRQFSNSRSEMNVSTLELGDSALYLCASSLAFTGPNYEQYFGPGTRLTVT.

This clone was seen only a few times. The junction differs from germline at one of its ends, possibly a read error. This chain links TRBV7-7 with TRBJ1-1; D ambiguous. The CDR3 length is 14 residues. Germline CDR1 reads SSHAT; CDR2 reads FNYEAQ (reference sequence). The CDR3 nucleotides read TGTGCTAGCAGCCCAAGCGTAATGAACACTGAAGCTTTCTTT. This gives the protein CASSPSVMNTEAFF.

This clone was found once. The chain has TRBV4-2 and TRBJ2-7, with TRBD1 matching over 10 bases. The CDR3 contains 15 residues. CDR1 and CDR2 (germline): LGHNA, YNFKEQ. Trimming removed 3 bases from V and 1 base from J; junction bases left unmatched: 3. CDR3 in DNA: TGTGCCAGCAGCCACCCGGGACAGGGGTCCTACGAGCAGTACTTC. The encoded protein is CASSHPGQGSYEQYF.

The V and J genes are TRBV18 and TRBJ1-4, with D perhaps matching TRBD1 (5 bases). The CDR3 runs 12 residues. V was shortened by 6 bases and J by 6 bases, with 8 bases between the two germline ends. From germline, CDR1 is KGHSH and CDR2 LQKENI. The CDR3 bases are TGTGCCAGCTCCCCGGGGGATGAAAAACTGTTTTTT. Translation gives CASSPGDEKLFF.

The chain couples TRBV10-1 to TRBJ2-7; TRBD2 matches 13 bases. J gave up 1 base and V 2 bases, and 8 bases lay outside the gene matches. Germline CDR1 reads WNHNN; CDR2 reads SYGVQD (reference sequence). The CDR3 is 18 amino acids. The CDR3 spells CASSEGLAGDKWSYEQYF. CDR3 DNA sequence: TGCGCCAGCAGTGAGGGACTAGCGGGAGATAAATGGTCCTACGAGCAGTACTTC.

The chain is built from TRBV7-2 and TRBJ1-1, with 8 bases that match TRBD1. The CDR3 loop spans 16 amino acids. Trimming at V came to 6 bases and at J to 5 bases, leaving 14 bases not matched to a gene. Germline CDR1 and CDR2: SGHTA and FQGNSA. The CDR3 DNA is TGTGCCAGCAGACCCTTTGGGACAGGATGGAGTACTGAAGCTTTCTTT. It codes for CASRPFGTGWSTEAFF.

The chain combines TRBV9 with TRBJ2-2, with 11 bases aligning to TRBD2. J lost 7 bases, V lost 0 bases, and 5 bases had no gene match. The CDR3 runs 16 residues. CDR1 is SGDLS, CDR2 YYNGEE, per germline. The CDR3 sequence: CASSVALAGADGELFF. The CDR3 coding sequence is TGTGCCAGCAGCGTAGCACTAGCGGGAGCGGACGGGGAGCTGTTTTTT.

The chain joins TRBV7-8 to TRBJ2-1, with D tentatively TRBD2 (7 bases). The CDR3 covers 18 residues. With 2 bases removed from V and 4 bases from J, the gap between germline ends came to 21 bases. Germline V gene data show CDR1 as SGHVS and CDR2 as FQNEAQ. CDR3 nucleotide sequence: TGTGCCAGCAGCTTATCCCACGGCGGCGGGGGCCCTTACAATGAGCAGTTCTTC. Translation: CASSLSHGGGGPYNEQFF.

CDR3 nucleotides: TGTGCCAGCAGCCAAGAGCGCGGGGTCACAGATACGCAGTATTTT. Translating gives CASSQERGVTDTQYF. The chain recombines TRBV4-2 with TRBJ2-3; tentative D call: TRBD2 (6 bases). The CDR3 length is 15 residues. Germline values: CDR1 LGHNA, CDR2 YNFKEQ. The ends were cut back, 0 bases at V and 2 bases at J, with 9 bases in the middle.

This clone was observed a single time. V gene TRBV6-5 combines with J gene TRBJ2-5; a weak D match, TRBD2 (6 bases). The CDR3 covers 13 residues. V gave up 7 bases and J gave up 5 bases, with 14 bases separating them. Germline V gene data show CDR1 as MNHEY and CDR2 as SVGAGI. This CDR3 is CASTPPGEETQYF. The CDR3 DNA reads TGTGCCAGCACGCCCCCGGGGGAGGAGACCCAGTACTTC.

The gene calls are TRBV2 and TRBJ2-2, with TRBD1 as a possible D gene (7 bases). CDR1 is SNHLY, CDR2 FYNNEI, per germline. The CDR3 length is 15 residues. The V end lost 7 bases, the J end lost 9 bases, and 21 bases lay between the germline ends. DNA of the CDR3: TGTGCCAGCAATAGTCCGGCGACAGGGAGGCGGGAGCTGTTTTTT. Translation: CASNSPATGRRELFF. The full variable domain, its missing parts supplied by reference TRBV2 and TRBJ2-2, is EPEVTQTPSHQVTQMGQEVILRCVPISNHLYFYWYRQILGQKVEFLVSFYNNEISEKSEIFDDQFSVERPDGSNFTLKIRSTKLEDSAMYFCASNSPATGRRELFFGEGSRLTVL.

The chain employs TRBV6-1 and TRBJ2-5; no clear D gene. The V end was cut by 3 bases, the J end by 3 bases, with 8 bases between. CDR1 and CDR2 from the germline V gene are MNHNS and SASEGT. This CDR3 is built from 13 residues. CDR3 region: CASSENPEETQYF. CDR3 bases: TGTGCCAGCAGTGAGAACCCGGAAGAGACCCAGTACTTC.

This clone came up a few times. This CDR3 reads CASSLGLAGIQETQYF. For the CDR3, the DNA is TGTGCCAGCAGCCTGGGACTAGCGGGGATCCAAGAGACCCAGTACTTC. V is TRBV28 and J is TRBJ2-5; TRBD2 matches at 13 bases. The CDR3 is 16 amino acids. With 6 bases clipped from V and 1 base from J, the junction kept 5 bases outside the gene matches. Germline V gene sequence: CDR1 MDHEN, CDR2 SYDVKM.

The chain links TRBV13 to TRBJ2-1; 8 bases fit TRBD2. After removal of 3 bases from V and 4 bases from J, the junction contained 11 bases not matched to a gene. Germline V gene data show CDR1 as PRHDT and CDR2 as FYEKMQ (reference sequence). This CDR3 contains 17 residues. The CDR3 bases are TGTGCCAGCAGCTTCCCGGGAGGGTTCAATCATTACAATGAGCAGTTCTTC. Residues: CASSFPGGFNHYNEQFF.

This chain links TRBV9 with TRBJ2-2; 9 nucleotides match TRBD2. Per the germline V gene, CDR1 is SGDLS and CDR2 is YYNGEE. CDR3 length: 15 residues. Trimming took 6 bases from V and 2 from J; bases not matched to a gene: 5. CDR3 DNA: TGTGCCAGCACCTTTAGCGGGAGCAACACCGGGGAGCTGTTTTTT. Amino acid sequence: CASTFSGSNTGELFF.

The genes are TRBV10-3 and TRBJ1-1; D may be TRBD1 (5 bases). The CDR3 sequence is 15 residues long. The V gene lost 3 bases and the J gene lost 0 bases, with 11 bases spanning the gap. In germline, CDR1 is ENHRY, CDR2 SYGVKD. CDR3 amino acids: CAISDAGRMNTEAFF. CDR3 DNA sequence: TGTGCCATCAGTGATGCAGGGAGGATGAACACTGAAGCTTTCTTT.

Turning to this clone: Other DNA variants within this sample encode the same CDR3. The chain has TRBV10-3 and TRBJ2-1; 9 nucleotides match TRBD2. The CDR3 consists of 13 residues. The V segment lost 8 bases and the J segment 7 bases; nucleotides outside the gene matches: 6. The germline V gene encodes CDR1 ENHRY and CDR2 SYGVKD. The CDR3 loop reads CAIRVAGDNEQFF. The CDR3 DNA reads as TGTGCCATCCGGGTAGCGGGAGATAATGAGCAGTTCTTC.

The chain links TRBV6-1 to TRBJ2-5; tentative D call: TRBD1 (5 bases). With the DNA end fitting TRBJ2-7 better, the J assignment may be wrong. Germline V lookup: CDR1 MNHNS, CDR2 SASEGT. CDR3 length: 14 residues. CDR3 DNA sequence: TGTGCCAGCAGTGAAGTGCAGGGCGGCTACGAGCAGTACTTC. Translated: CASSEVQGGYEQYF.

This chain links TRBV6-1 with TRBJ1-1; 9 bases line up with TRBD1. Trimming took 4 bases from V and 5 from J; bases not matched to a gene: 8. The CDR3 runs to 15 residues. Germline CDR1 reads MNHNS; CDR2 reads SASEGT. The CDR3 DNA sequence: TGTGCCAGCAGTGGAGAACAGGGGGCTTGGACTGAAGCTTTCTTT. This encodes CASSGEQGAWTEAFF.

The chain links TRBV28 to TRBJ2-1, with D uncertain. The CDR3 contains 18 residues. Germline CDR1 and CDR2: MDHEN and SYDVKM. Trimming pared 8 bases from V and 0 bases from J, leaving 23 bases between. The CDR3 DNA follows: TGTGCCAGCGTGCCCGAGTTGAGCGCCCTAAGCTCCTACAATGAGCAGTTCTTC. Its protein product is CASVPELSALSSYNEQFF.